One T cell receptor (beta chain) is described in this entry. Germline loops: CDR1 SGHAT, CDR2 FQNNGV. The CDR3 runs 14 residues. V was clipped by 5 bases and J by 0 bases, with 8 bases between them. These data originate in a study of blood T cell repertoires in COVID-19. Study as a whole: Acute-phase and convalescent COVID-19 samples originated in the United States, Italy and Spain. PBMCs, B-cell-depleted T cells, or T cells provided the cDNA or gDNA that made up the material.

In the original workflow: Estimates of nucleated cell counts were drawn from the amplification of reference gene primers. Data came from immunoSEQ multiplex PCR; TCRdb stores just in-frame clones and leaves some out. That table furnishes V, J and clone size, whereas the DNA furnished D and trimming. The repertoire includes a few hundred thousand clones, approximately 88% of them detected once, and 4% sits in the top ten. V is TRBV11-2 and J is TRBJ1-5; unclear D gene. What was sequenced was peripheral blood. The TCR sequence derives from a woman aged 50 to 65 with active or convalescent COVID-19. Written as DNA, the CDR3 is TGTGCCAGCAGCGCCGCAGTTAGCAATCAGCCCCAGCATTTT. Translation gives CASSAAVSNQPQHF.